The 18 T cell receptor beta chains below were found in one sample sequenced in a study of vaccination and CD4 T cells after COVID-19. Indicated treatment: roughly nine-day PBMC culture with coronavirus spike peptide pools or control peptides (ViraFEST assay). These CD4+ T cells came from an unexposed donor, sampled before the COVID-19 pandemic (2011-2018). The antigens of these receptors remain unknown. Sequenced with the Oncomine TCR Beta short-read assay was DNA taken from cultured CD4+ T cells. TCRdb fed the PCR reads into MiXCR, producing one record per CDR3 protein. The sample yields under 6,500 distinct CDR3 sequences, about a third seen once. The sample was CD4+ T cells from blood, cultured in vitro. Receptors were obtained from a human donor in good health.

The rearrangement links TRBV10-1 to TRBJ1-1, with D possibly matching TRBD1 (5 bases). V gave up 2 bases and J gave up 11 bases, with 9 bases separating them. Germline lookup yields CDR1 WNHNN and CDR2 SYGVQD (reference sequence). The CDR3 consists of 11 residues. In nucleotides, the CDR3 is TGCGCCAGCAGTGAGGGCAGGGTCGCTTTCTTT. It yields the protein CASSEGRVAFF.

J is TRBJ1-5 and V is TRBV19; tentative D call: TRBD1 (5 bases). Germline loops: CDR1 LNHDA, CDR2 SQIVND (reference sequence). V was shortened by 3 bases and J by 8 bases, with 11 bases between the two germline ends. The CDR3 extends over 13 amino acids. CDR3 region: CASSIKGSEPQHF. The CDR3 DNA is TGTGCCAGTAGTATCAAGGGGTCGGAGCCCCAGCATTTT.

This clonotype showed up just a few times. The V and J genes are TRBV6-1 and TRBJ2-7; D is perhaps TRBD2 (6 bases). V was shortened by 5 bases and J by 3 bases, with 17 bases between the two germline ends. The CDR3 consists of 15 residues. CDR1 is MNHNS, CDR2 SASEGT, per germline. This CDR3 reads CASSPDDAGSYEQYF. As DNA, the CDR3 is TGTGCCAGCAGTCCCGACGATGCGGGGAGCTACGAGCAGTACTTC.

This clonotype was seen only a few times. This chain connects TRBV9 to TRBJ1-5; a possible D gene is TRBD1 (6 bases). Germline lookup yields CDR1 SGDLS and CDR2 YYNGEE. There are 15 residues in the CDR3. Trimming shortened V by 3 bases and J by 4 bases, and 14 bases separated the two germline ends. CDR3 in DNA: TGTGCCAGCAGCGAAGGGGGTTTATGGAATCAGCCCCAGCATTTT. Translated, it gives CASSEGGLWNQPQHF.

As to this clonotype: One end of the junction varies from germline; a read error may be responsible. This chain joins TRBV19 and TRBJ1-5, with a possible D match to TRBD1 (5 bases). Per germline, CDR1 LNHDA and CDR2 SQIVND (reference sequence). This CDR3 spans 17 amino acids. Here the CDR3 DNA reads TGTGCCAGTAGTATGCTAAAGGGACTAGCTAGCAGTCAGCCCCAGCATTTT. Residues: CASSMLKGLASSQPQHF.

The chain carries TRBV15 and TRBJ2-5; no definite D call. Deletions cut 4 bases from V and 1 base from J, with 13 bases between. Germline V gene sequence: CDR1 LNHNV, CDR2 YYDKDF (reference sequence). CDR3 length equals 15 residues. CDR3: CATSTPLRAQETQYF. The CDR3 DNA is TGTGCCACCAGCACCCCCCTCCGGGCCCAAGAGACCCAGTACTTC.

This chain joins TRBV12-5 and TRBJ1-1; D not certain. CDR1 LGHNT and CDR2 FRNRAP come from the germline V gene. Trimming pared 6 bases from V and 0 bases from J, leaving 11 bases between. CDR3 length: 14 amino acids. CDR3 nucleotides: TGTGCTAGTGGGGCCTCTGTGGTGAACACTGAAGCTTTCTTT. This translates into CASGASVVNTEAFF. The variable domain in full, with the rest retrieved from reference TRBV12-5 and TRBJ1-1, is DARVTQTPRHKVTEMGQEVTMRCQPILGHNTVFWYRQTMMQGLELLAYFRNRAPLDDSGMPKDRFSAEMPDATLATLKIQPSEPRDSAVYFCASGASVVNTEAFFGQGTRLTVV.

This rearrangement joins TRBV6-1 to TRBJ1-2; D gene unclear. V lost 5 bases, J lost 6 bases, and 16 bases lay in between. The CDR3 is 14 residues long. The V gene's germline CDR1 is MNHNS and CDR2 SASEGT. Here the CDR3 reads CASSPLVGYDGYTF. CDR3 nucleotide sequence: TGTGCCAGCAGTCCCCTGGTAGGGTACGATGGCTACACCTTC.

This clonotype occurred a few times. CDR3 sequence: CSATSTGLNSPLHF. The CDR3 DNA reads TGCAGTGCTACATCGACAGGCCTAAATTCACCCCTCCACTTT. V and J are TRBV20-1 and TRBJ1-6; D perhaps matches TRBD1 (6 bases). This CDR3 spans 14 amino acids. Germline CDR1 is DFQATT and CDR2 is SNEGSKA (reference sequence). Trimming left V 4 bases short and J 7 bases short, with 14 bases between.

The V call is TRBV19, the J call TRBJ1-2; 9 bases align to TRBD1. V dropped 4 bases and J dropped 2; count of bases not matched to a gene: 5. Germline-derived CDR1 and CDR2 are LNHDA and SQIVND (reference sequence). This CDR3 is 15 amino acids long. CDR3 nucleotide sequence: TGTGCCAGTAGTAGAGGACAGGGGAGAAACTATGGCTACACCTTC. This codes for CASSRGQGRNYGYTF.

This clonotype came up a few times. The chain recombines TRBV6-1 with TRBJ1-2; perhaps TRBD1 as D (5 bases). The V end was cut by 10 bases, the J end by 0 bases, with 18 bases between. In germline, CDR1 is MNHNS, CDR2 SASEGT. The CDR3 loop spans 15 amino acids. In nucleotides, the CDR3 is TGTGCCACCCGGACAAGACCGACCTCTAACTATGGCTACACCTTC. Protein sequence: CATRTRPTSNYGYTF.

J is TRBJ2-7 and V is TRBV7-9, with no clear D. The CDR3 extends over 14 amino acids. Germline V gene lookup returns CDR1 SEHNR and CDR2 FQNEAQ (reference sequence). V was pared by 3 bases and J by 5 bases, with 14 bases between. CDR3 sequence reads: CASSFVQGRDEQYF. CDR3 bases: TGTGCCAGCAGCTTTGTACAAGGACGGGACGAGCAGTACTTC.

This rearrangement joins TRBV5-1 to TRBJ2-5, with 12 bases matching TRBD1. This CDR3 is 15 amino acids long. In germline, CDR1 is SGHRS, CDR2 YFSETQ. V dropped 4 bases and J dropped 5; count of bases not matched to a gene: 6. The CDR3 region is CASSPGTGGMETQYF. The CDR3 nucleotides read TGCGCCAGCAGCCCCGGGACAGGGGGCATGGAGACCCAGTACTTC.

The chain recombines TRBV7-9 with TRBJ1-1, with D maybe TRBD1 (5 bases). The germline V gene encodes CDR1 SEHNR and CDR2 FQNEAQ (reference sequence). Trimming left V 5 bases short and J 2 bases short, with 9 bases between. The CDR3 extends over 13 amino acids. The CDR3 region is CASSIQVNTEAFF. The CDR3 bases are TGTGCCAGCAGCATACAGGTTAACACTGAAGCTTTCTTT.

This chain joins TRBV6-5 and TRBJ1-6; TRBD1 agrees at 8 bases. With V trimmed by 0 bases and J by 7 bases, 5 bases remained unmatched. The CDR3 has 16 residues. Germline V gene lookup returns CDR1 MNHEY and CDR2 SVGAGI. The CDR3 DNA is TGTGCCAGCAGTTACTCTCCCGGGACAGGCAATTCACCCCTCCACTTT. Its translation is CASSYSPGTGNSPLHF.

This chain connects TRBV11-2 to TRBJ2-5; no clear D. Trimming shortened V by 4 bases and J by 5 bases, and 8 bases separated the two germline ends. The CDR3 loop spans 12 amino acids. Germline assignment: CDR1 SGHAT and CDR2 FQNNGV. Here the CDR3 reads CASSSESETQYF. The CDR3 DNA reads as TGTGCCAGCAGCTCCGAGAGTGAGACCCAGTACTTC.

The chain joins TRBV11-2 to TRBJ2-6; D call uncertain. Trimming took 2 bases from V and 0 from J, leaving 2 bases between them. The CDR3 is 14 residues long. Germline loops: CDR1 SGHAT, CDR2 FQNNGV. The CDR3 nucleotides read TGTGCCAGCAGCTTAAGCTCTGGGGCCAACGTCCTGACTTTC. Amino acids: CASSLSSGANVLTF.

The rearrangement joins TRBV20-1 to TRBJ1-5, with no clear D. Germline V gives CDR1 DFQATT, CDR2 SNEGSKA (reference sequence). V dropped 2 bases and J dropped 5 bases, with 10 bases sitting between them. The length of the CDR3 is 13 residues. The CDR3 reads CSARFQKDQPQHF. CDR3 in DNA: TGCAGTGCTAGATTCCAAAAGGATCAGCCCCAGCATTTT.